This T cell receptor (beta chain) is drawn from a study of OX40 agonist ivuxolimab in advanced cancers. Background on the study: Earlier anti-PD-1, anti-PD-L1 or anti-CTLA-4 therapy was permitted; under 50% had received some.

Overall study results and limits: The CD4+ and CD8+ T cells in the blood had expanded clonally by week 6 at 0.1 to 3.0 mg/kg.

Germline assignment: CDR1 SGHTA and CDR2 FQGNSA. The CDR3 spans 17 residues. V was pared by 3 bases and J by 2 bases, with 20 bases between. This clone has a handful of counts. Its target is not known. Produced via immunoSEQ multiplex PCR; TCRdb's table is partial and in-frame only. This repertoire shows some 86,000 clones, approximately 85% found once; its top ten account for over 3%. Any history of autoimmune disease or systemic immunosuppression disqualified patients. This TCR derives from an adult with an advanced solid tumor such as melanoma, head and neck, liver or kidney cancer. The rearrangement uses TRBV7-2 and TRBJ2-7; TRBD2 is a possible D gene (6 bases). The sample in question was CD4+ or CD8+ T cells sorted from blood, obtained in a trial of the OX40 agonist ivuxolimab. CDR3 in DNA: TGTGCCAGCAGCTTTATTTTCGCTAGCGAGTACCCCTACGAGCAGTACTTC. It encodes CASSFIFASEYPYEQYF.